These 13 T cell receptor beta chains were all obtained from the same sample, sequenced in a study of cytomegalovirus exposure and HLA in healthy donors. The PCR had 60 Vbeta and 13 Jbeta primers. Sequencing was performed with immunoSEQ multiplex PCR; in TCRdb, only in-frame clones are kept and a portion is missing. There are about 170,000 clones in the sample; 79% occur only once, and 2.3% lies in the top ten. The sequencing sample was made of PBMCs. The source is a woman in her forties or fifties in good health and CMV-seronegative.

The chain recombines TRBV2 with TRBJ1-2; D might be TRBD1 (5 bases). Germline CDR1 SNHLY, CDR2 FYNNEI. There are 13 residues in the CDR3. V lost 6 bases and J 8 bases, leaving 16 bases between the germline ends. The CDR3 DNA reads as TGTGCCAGCAGGGAGACAGAGGTTCTGGGCTACACCTTC. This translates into CASRETEVLGYTF.

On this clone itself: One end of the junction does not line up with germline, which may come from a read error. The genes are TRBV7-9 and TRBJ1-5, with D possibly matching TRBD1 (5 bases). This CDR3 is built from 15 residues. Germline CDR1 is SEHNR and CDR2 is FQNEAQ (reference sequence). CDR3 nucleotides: TGTTCCAGCAGCCCCAACGGGGGTGGGAATCAGCCCCAGCATTTT. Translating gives CSSSPNGGGNQPQHF.

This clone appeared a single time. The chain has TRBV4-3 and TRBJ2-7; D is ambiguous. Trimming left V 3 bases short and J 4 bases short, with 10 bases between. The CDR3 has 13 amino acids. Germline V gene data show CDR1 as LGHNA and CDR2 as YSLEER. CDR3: CASSQSLVYEQYF. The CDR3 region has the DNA TGCGCCAGCAGCCAGTCGCTAGTTTACGAGCAGTACTTC.

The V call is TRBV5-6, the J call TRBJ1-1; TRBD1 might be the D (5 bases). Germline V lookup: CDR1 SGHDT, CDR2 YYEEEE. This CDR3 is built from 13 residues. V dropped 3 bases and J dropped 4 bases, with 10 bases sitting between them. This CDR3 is CASSSWGGTEAFF. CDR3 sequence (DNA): TGTGCCAGCAGCTCTTGGGGGGGCACTGAAGCTTTCTTT.

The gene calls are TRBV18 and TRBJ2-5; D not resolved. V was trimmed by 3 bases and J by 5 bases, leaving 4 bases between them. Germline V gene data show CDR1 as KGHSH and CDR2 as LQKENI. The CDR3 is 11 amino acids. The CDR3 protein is CASSPGETQYF. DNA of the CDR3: TGTGCCAGCTCACCCGGGGAGACCCAGTACTTC.

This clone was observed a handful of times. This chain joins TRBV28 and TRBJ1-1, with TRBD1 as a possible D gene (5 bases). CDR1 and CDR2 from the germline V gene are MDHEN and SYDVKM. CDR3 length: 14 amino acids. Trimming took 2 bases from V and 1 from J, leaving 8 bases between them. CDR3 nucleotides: TGTGCCAGCAGTTTACAGGGAGGGAACACTGAAGCTTTCTTT. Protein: CASSLQGGNTEAFF.

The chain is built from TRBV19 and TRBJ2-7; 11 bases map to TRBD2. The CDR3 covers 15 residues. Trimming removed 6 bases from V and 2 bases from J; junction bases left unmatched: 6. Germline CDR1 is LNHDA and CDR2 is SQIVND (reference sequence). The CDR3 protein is CASSHRTSGPYEQYF. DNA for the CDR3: TGTGCCAGTAGCCACCGGACTAGCGGGCCCTACGAGCAGTACTTC.

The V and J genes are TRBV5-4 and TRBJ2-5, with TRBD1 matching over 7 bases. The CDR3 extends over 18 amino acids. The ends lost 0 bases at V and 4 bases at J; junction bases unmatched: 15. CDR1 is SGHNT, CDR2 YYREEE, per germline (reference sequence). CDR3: CASSLVPPITGARETQYF. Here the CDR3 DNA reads TGTGCCAGCAGCTTGGTTCCCCCGATAACAGGGGCTCGAGAGACCCAGTACTTC.

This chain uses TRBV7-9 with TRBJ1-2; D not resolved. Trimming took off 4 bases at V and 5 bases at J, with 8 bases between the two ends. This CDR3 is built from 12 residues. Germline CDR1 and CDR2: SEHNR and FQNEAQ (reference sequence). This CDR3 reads CASSSRSYGYTF. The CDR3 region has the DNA TGTGCCAGCAGCTCGCGGAGTTATGGCTACACCTTC.

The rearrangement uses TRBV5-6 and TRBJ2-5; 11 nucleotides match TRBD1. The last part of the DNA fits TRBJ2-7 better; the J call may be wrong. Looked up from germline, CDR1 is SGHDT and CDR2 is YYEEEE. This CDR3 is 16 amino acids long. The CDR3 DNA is TGTGCCAGCAGCTTGGCGTCGGACAGGGGGCGACGCGAGCAGTACTTC. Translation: CASSLASDRGRREQYF.

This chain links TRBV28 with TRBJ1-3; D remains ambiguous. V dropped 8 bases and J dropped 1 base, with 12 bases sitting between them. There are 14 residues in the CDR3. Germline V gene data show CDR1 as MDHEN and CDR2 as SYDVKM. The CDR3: CASSLPGSGNTIYF. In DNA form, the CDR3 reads TGTGCCAGCTCCCTTCCCGGTTCTGGAAACACCATATATTTT.

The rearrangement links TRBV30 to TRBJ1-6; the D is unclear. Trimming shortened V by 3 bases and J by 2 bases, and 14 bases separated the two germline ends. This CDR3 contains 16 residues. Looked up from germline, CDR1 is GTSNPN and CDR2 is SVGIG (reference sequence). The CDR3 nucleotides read TGTGCCTGGAGCGTTGTTAGCAGCCCCTATAATTCACCCCTCCACTTT. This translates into CAWSVVSSPYNSPLHF.

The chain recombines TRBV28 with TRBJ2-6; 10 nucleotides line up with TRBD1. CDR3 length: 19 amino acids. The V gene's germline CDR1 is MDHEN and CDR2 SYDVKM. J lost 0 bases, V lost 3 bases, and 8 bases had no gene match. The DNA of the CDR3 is TGTGCCAGCAGTTTTACGATAGGACAGGGGGACTCTGGGGCCAACGTCCTGACTTTC. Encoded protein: CASSFTIGQGDSGANVLTF.